Following are 15 T cell receptor beta chains from one sample sequenced in a study of cytomegalovirus exposure and HLA in healthy donors (dated 2017 in TCRdb). Library creation used the immunoSEQ multiplex PCR assay. For the multiplex PCR, a mixture combining 60 forward primers for TCR Vbeta segments and 13 reverse primers for TCR Jbeta segments was used. Sourced from immuneACCESS, this table was stored by TCRdb with only in-frame sequences that have V and J called. A share of the clones is absent; for the studies checked, an unresolved V gene accounts for under half, and the remainder has no known explanation. For this sample the table gives roughly 200,000 clones, of which about four fifths were detected only once. The ten largest clones represent 1.5% to 2% of the sample. The sample was PBMCs. Every receptor here comes from a man in his forties or fifties in good health and CMV-seropositive.

This clone was picked up one time. The rearrangement uses TRBV19 and TRBJ2-7, with TRBD1 matching 10 bases. This CDR3 has 14 amino acids. The germline V gene encodes CDR1 LNHDA and CDR2 SQIVND (reference sequence). J gave up 4 bases and V 6 bases, and 6 bases lay outside the gene matches. The chain's CDR3 is CASRKTGGAYEQYF. CDR3 nucleotide sequence: TGTGCCAGTAGGAAGACAGGGGGCGCATACGAGCAGTACTTC.

This chain uses TRBV30 with TRBJ2-3; a possible D gene is TRBD2 (6 bases). The CDR3 has 13 amino acids. Germline CDR1 is GTSNPN and CDR2 is SVGIG (reference sequence). The germline V and J ends were trimmed by 4 bases and 1 base, with 9 bases remaining between them. CDR3 sequence: CAWTWGGTDTQYF. The CDR3 DNA follows: TGTGCCTGGACTTGGGGGGGCACAGATACGCAGTATTTT.

The chain carries TRBV11-2 and TRBJ2-5; TRBD1 matches at 8 bases. The DNA matches TRBJ2-7 better at its end, which makes the J call doubtful. This CDR3 region has 14 residues. In germline, CDR1 is SGHAT, CDR2 FQNNGV. CDR3: CASSWTGRTYEQYF. In DNA, the CDR3 is TGTGCCAGCAGCTGGACAGGGAGAACCTACGAGCAGTACTTC.

The chain links TRBV6-6 to TRBJ2-7, with 10 nucleotides matching TRBD1. The CDR3 consists of 14 residues. V was pared by 4 bases and J by 6 bases, with 6 bases of the junction left unmatched. Germline lookup yields CDR1 MNHNY and CDR2 SVGAGI (reference sequence). As DNA, the CDR3 is TGTGCCAGCAGTTTCCCCGGGACAGGGGTCGAGCAGTACTTC. Amino acid sequence: CASSFPGTGVEQYF.

The chain couples TRBV10-3 to TRBJ2-7; TRBD2 aligns across 15 bases. The germline V gene encodes CDR1 ENHRY and CDR2 SYGVKD. The ends lost 7 bases at V and 1 base at J; junction bases unmatched: 5. The CDR3 runs to 16 residues. The CDR3, as DNA: TGTGCCATCAAGGGGACTAGCGGGAGGAGTTCCTACGAGCAGTACTTC. Residues: CAIKGTSGRSSYEQYF.

This clone was recorded only once. The rearrangement joins TRBV20-1 to TRBJ2-3; D call uncertain. Germline V lookup: CDR1 DFQATT, CDR2 SNEGSKA (reference sequence). V shed 5 bases and J shed 6 bases, with 9 bases lying between them. The length of the CDR3 is 11 residues. The DNA for the CDR3 is TGCAGTGCTTTATCGGTGGATACGCAGTATTTT. The encoded protein is CSALSVDTQYF.

This clone was seen a single time. V gene TRBV9 combines with J gene TRBJ2-2, with TRBD2 identical over 7 bases. This CDR3 has 15 amino acids. V was clipped by 0 bases and J by 4 bases; unmatched bases: 3. The germline CDR1 and CDR2 sequences are SGDLS and YYNGEE. This CDR3 is CASSVGPSGTGELFF. The CDR3 DNA is TGTGCCAGCAGCGTAGGACCTAGCGGCACCGGGGAGCTGTTTTTT. The full variable domain, in which reference TRBV9 and TRBJ2-2 provide the parts outside the CDR3, is DSGVTQTPKHLITATGQRVTLRCSPRSGDLSVYWYQQSLDQGLQFLIQYYNGEERAKGNILERFSAQQFPDLHSELNLSSLELGDSALYFCASSVGPSGTGELFFGEGSRLTVL.

V gene TRBV9 combines with J gene TRBJ1-4; TRBD1 agrees at 9 bases. V trimming: 0 bases; J trimming: 4 bases; junction bases outside the gene matches: 13. The CDR3 is made up of 19 amino acids. Germline values: CDR1 SGDLS, CDR2 YYNGEE. CDR3 bases: TGTGCCAGCAGCGTAGGAGGAGGGATGCCGGGACAGGGTAATGAAAAACTGTTTTTT. This codes for CASSVGGGMPGQGNEKLFF.

The chain combines TRBV12-1 with TRBJ2-3; TRBD2 is the table's D call and was not checked against the DNA. TRBV12-1 is classified as a pseudogene. CDR3 length equals 18 residues. The CDR3 DNA reads TGTGCCAGCAGCGGCTTACAGCGGGAGGGCGGGGAAACAGATACGCAGTATTTT. This translates into CASSGLQREGGETDTQYF.

The chain uses TRBV6-4 and TRBJ2-1; tentative D call: TRBD2 (5 bases). CDR1 and CDR2 (germline): MRHNA, SNTAGT. The germline V and J ends were trimmed by 2 bases and 1 base, with 9 bases remaining between them. This CDR3 has 15 residues. The CDR3 coding sequence is TGTGCCAGCAGTGACGGCGGGCGTTCCTACAATGAGCAGTTCTTC. Translated, it gives CASSDGGRSYNEQFF.

The table lists this clone with a count of one. V usage is TRBV5-1 and J usage is TRBJ2-1; D gene uncertain. Trimming stripped 0 bases from V and 0 bases from J, with 7 bases between. From germline, CDR1 is SGHRS and CDR2 YFSETQ. This CDR3 comprises 15 residues. The CDR3 here is CASSLATTSYNEQFF. The CDR3 region has the DNA TGCGCCAGCAGCTTGGCGACAACCTCCTACAATGAGCAGTTCTTC. Looking up the rest from reference TRBV5-1 and TRBJ2-1 gives the full variable domain: KAGVTQTPRYLIKTRGQQVTLSCSPISGHRSVSWYQQTPGQGLQFLFEYFSETQRNKGNFPGRFSGRQFSNSRSEMNVSTLELGDSALYLCASSLATTSYNEQFFGPGTRLTVL.

V and J are TRBV28 and TRBJ2-3; D not certain. Germline-derived CDR1 and CDR2 are MDHEN and SYDVKM. V was pared by 1 base and J by 4 bases, with 15 bases between. This CDR3 contains 16 residues. CDR3 sequence: CASSLSRPGSSDTQYF. CDR3 DNA sequence: TGTGCCAGCAGTTTATCACGGCCGGGTTCCTCAGATACGCAGTATTTT.

The DNA for the CDR3 is TGTGCCAGCAGCGCCTCAAGACAGGGGGCATTGGGAAACACCATATATTTT. It is translated as CASSASRQGALGNTIYF. This rearrangement joins TRBV7-9 to TRBJ1-3; 10 bases are a match to TRBD1. Germline-derived CDR1 and CDR2 are SEHNR and FQNEAQ (reference sequence). The J segment lost 4 bases and the V segment lost 5 bases, leaving 11 bases of the junction unmatched. This CDR3 is 17 amino acids long. Combining the CDR3 with reference TRBV7-9 and TRBJ1-3 gives the whole variable domain DTGVSQNPRHKITKRGQNVTFRCDPISEHNRLYWYRQTLGQGPEFLTYFQNEAQLEKSRLLSDRFSAERPKGSFSTLEIQRTEQGDSAMYLCASSASRQGALGNTIYFGEGSWLTVV.

This clone appeared a single time. V and J are TRBV6-6 and TRBJ1-2; D gene unclear. The CDR3 consists of 14 residues. Trimming took 5 bases from V and 4 from J, leaving 14 bases between them. Germline CDR1 and CDR2: MNHNY and SVGAGI (reference sequence). The CDR3 region has the DNA TGTGCCAGCAGTGATCCCTACAGAGCCTATGGCTACACCTTC. Residues: CASSDPYRAYGYTF.

Points on this clone: This sample also contains other DNA sequences that code for the same CDR3. The gene calls are TRBV19 and TRBJ1-1, with D possibly matching TRBD1 (5 bases). Germline assignment: CDR1 LNHDA and CDR2 SQIVND (reference sequence). Trimming took off 4 bases at V and 0 bases at J, with 9 bases between the two ends. The CDR3 totals 14 residues. CDR3 protein: CASSTPGMNTEAFF. CDR3 nucleotides: TGTGCCAGTAGTACTCCAGGGATGAACACTGAAGCTTTCTTT.